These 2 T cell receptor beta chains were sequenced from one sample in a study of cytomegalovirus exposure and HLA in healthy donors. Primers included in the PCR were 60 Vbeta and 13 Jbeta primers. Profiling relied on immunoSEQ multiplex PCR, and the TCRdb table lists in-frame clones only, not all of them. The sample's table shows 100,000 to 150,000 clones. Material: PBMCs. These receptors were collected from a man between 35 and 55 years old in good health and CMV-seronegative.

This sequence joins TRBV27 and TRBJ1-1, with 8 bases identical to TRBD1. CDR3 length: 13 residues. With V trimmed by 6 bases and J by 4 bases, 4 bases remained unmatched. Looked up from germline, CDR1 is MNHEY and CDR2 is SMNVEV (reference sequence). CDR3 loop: CASSAGGFTEAFF. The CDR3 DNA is TGTGCCAGCAGCGCAGGGGGCTTCACTGAAGCTTTCTTT.

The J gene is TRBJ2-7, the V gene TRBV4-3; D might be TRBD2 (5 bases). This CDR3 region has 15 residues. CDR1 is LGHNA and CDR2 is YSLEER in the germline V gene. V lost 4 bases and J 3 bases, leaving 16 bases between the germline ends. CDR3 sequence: CASSRQDAGIYEQYF. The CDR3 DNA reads TGCGCCAGCAGCCGGCAGGACGCCGGGATCTACGAGCAGTACTTC.